This TCR beta chain was sequenced in a study of CD8 T cells in ankylosing spondylitis. Study outcomes and limitations: Earlier literature documents some of the motif variants in reactive arthritis synovial fluid and blood. A motif of 7 to 9 highly homologous TCR beta variants was seen as apparently characteristic of ankylosing spondylitis blood. Significant enrichment of disease-linked clones was reportedly seen in matched ankylosing spondylitis synovial fluid.

TCR beta libraries were made by quantitative 5'-RACE with molecular barcodes. One entry per CDR3 protein, called by TCRdb with MiXCR from the 5' RACE reads. The data show more than 150,000 distinct CDR3 sequences, with roughly 13% seen just once and 15% to 20% held by the top ten. CDR1 WSHSY and CDR2 SAAADI come from the germline V gene. The CDR3 is made up of 13 amino acids. Trimming shortened V by 11 bases and J by 3 bases, and 14 bases separated the two germline ends. This clonotype was seen many times. Its matching antigen is unknown. The origin of this receptor is a male donor with ankylosing spondylitis or in good health (not recorded which). The chain recombines TRBV10-2 with TRBJ2-1; D perhaps matches TRBD2 (5 bases). Sequencing was done on a sample of blood, either unsorted or a sorted T cell fraction (not recorded which). The CDR3 DNA is TGCGCCTCGTGCCTGGAGGACTACAATGAGCAGTTCTTC. Residues: CASCLEDYNEQFF.